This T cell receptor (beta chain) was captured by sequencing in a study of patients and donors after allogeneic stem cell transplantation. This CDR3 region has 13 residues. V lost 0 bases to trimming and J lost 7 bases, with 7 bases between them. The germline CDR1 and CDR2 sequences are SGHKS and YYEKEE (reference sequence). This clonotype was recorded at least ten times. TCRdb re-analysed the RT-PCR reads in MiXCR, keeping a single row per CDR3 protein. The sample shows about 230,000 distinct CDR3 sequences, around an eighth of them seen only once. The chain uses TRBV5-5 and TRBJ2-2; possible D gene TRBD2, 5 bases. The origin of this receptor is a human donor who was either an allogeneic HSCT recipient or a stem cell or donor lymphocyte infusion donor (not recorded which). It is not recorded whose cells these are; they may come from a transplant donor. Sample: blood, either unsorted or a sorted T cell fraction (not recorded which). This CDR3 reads CASSLVAGGELFF. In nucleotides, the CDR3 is TGTGCCAGCAGCTTGGTTGCGGGCGGGGAGCTGTTTTTT.